Listed below are T cell receptor beta chains from one sample, sequenced in a study of blood T cell repertoires in COVID-19. The protocol was immunoSEQ multiplex PCR, while the TCRdb copy is restricted to in-frame clones and leaves out a portion. The profile shows some 120,000 clones, approximately 81% of them singletons. Sequencing input: peripheral blood. All receptors come from a woman aged 25 to 45 who had recovered from COVID-19. Both conserved end residues are part of each CDR3. Fields, in order: D gene, clone size, J gene, V gene, CDR3 protein, CDR3 DNA. A D gene is named only where the DNA matches it firmly. Some rows have no size entry. The others give once, few or many, or a class for an expanded clone.

d_gene: TRBD2; abundance: .; j_gene: TRBJ2-3; v_gene: TRBV5-1; CDR3aa: CASSYPSTPREGPLRTQYF; CDR3nt: TGCGCCAGCAGCTATCCCTCTACCCCGCGGGAGGGCCCTTTGCGTACGCAGTATTTT
d_gene: TRBD2; abundance: few; j_gene: TRBJ2-7; v_gene: TRBV28; CDR3aa: CASSLAGGPYEQYF; CDR3nt: TGTGCCAGCTCACTAGCGGGAGGACCCTACGAGCAGTACTTC
d_gene: TRBD1; abundance: .; j_gene: TRBJ2-3; v_gene: TRBV19; CDR3aa: CASSFGQGADTQYF; CDR3nt: TGTGCCAGTAGTTTCGGACAGGGAGCAGATACGCAGTATTTT
d_gene: TRBD2; abundance: .; j_gene: TRBJ2-5; v_gene: TRBV18; CDR3aa: CASSLGTIKGAETQYF; CDR3nt: TGTGCCAGCTCACTAGGGACTATCAAAGGGGCAGAGACCCAGTACTTC
d_gene: .; abundance: .; j_gene: TRBJ2-1; v_gene: TRBV6-5; CDR3aa: CASTKKDSREQFF; CDR3nt: TGTGCCAGCACCAAAAAGGACAGTCGGGAGCAGTTCTTC
d_gene: TRBD1; abundance: .; j_gene: TRBJ1-5; v_gene: TRBV6-5; CDR3aa: CATSLGQGDQPQHF; CDR3nt: TGTGCCACCAGTTTGGGACAGGGTGATCAGCCCCAGCATTTT
d_gene: TRBD1; abundance: .; j_gene: TRBJ1-2; v_gene: TRBV3-1/TRBV3-2; CDR3aa: CASSRPDRANYGYTF; CDR3nt: TGTGCCAGCAGCAGACCCGACAGGGCCAACTATGGCTACACCTTC
d_gene: .; abundance: .; j_gene: TRBJ1-5; v_gene: TRBV15; CDR3aa: CATSRDPREASNQPQHF; CDR3nt: TGTGCCACCAGCAGAGATCCCAGGGAGGCAAGCAATCAGCCCCAGCATTTT
d_gene: .; abundance: .; j_gene: TRBJ2-3; v_gene: TRBV9; CDR3aa: CASSVAERLTPYAQYF; CDR3nt: TGTGCCAGCAGCGTAGCTGAGAGACTAACCCCATACGCCCAGTATTTT
d_gene: .; abundance: .; j_gene: TRBJ2-2; v_gene: TRBV25-1; CDR3aa: CASRRTVNTGELFF; CDR3nt: TGTGCCAGCAGGAGGACAGTGAACACCGGGGAGCTGTTTTTT
d_gene: .; abundance: .; j_gene: TRBJ1-2; v_gene: TRBV2; CDR3aa: CASSYQGINYGYTF; CDR3nt: TGTGCCAGCAGTTACCAGGGAATCAACTATGGCTACACCTTC
d_gene: TRBD1; abundance: .; j_gene: TRBJ2-1; v_gene: TRBV11-2; CDR3aa: CASSYIRDRGNEQFF; CDR3nt: TGTGCCAGCAGCTATATCCGGGACAGGGGCAATGAGCAGTTCTTC
d_gene: TRBD1; abundance: .; j_gene: TRBJ1-2; v_gene: TRBV7-8; CDR3aa: CASSSVGGQYGYTF; CDR3nt: TGTGCCAGCAGCTCCGTCGGGGGACAGTATGGCTACACCTTC
d_gene: .; abundance: .; j_gene: TRBJ1-1; v_gene: TRBV19; CDR3aa: CASKWARDTEAFF; CDR3nt: TGTGCCAGTAAGTGGGCGCGGGACACTGAAGCTTTCTTT
d_gene: TRBD2; abundance: .; j_gene: TRBJ2-1; v_gene: TRBV13; CDR3aa: CASSLAGLAGGPREQFF; CDR3nt: TGTGCCAGCAGCTTAGCTGGACTAGCGGGGGGGCCACGTGAGCAGTTCTTC
d_gene: TRBD1; abundance: .; j_gene: TRBJ2-5; v_gene: TRBV4-1; CDR3aa: CASSQVLTGEETQYF; CDR3nt: TGCGCCAGCAGCCAAGTTTTGACAGGGGAAGAGACCCAGTACTTC
d_gene: .; abundance: once; j_gene: TRBJ1-5; v_gene: TRBV27; CDR3aa: CASSHLGELGINQPQHF; CDR3nt: TGTGCCAGCAGCCACTTGGGCGAGCTGGGCATCAATCAGCCCCAGCATTTT
d_gene: .; abundance: .; j_gene: TRBJ2-7; v_gene: TRBV12-5; CDR3aa: CASAVDRGYEQYF; CDR3nt: TGTGCTAGTGCCGTGGACAGAGGATACGAGCAGTACTTC
d_gene: TRBD2; abundance: once; j_gene: TRBJ2-5; v_gene: TRBV6-2/TRBV6-3; CDR3aa: CASSAGTSGGQETQYF; CDR3nt: TGTGCCAGCAGTGCCGGGACTAGCGGGGGGCAAGAGACCCAGTACTTC
d_gene: TRBD2; abundance: .; j_gene: TRBJ2-1; v_gene: TRBV19; CDR3aa: CASSIAGLGVNEQFF; CDR3nt: TGTGCCAGTAGTATAGCGGGACTAGGGGTGAATGAGCAGTTCTTC
d_gene: .; abundance: .; j_gene: TRBJ2-5; v_gene: TRBV6-5; CDR3aa: CASSWGDSQETQYF; CDR3nt: TGTGCCAGCAGCTGGGGAGATTCCCAAGAGACCCAGTACTTC
d_gene: .; abundance: .; j_gene: TRBJ2-2; v_gene: TRBV19; CDR3aa: CASSIGAQNTGELFF; CDR3nt: TGTGCCAGTAGTATTGGGGCACAGAACACCGGGGAGCTGTTTTTT
d_gene: .; abundance: .; j_gene: TRBJ1-1; v_gene: TRBV27; CDR3aa: CASKGSGNTEAFF; CDR3nt: TGTGCCAGCAAGGGGTCTGGAAACACTGAAGCTTTCTTT
d_gene: TRBD1; abundance: .; j_gene: TRBJ1-5; v_gene: TRBV18; CDR3aa: CASSNLQGADQPQHF; CDR3nt: TGTGCCAGCTCAAACCTACAGGGGGCGGATCAGCCCCAGCATTTT
d_gene: TRBD1; abundance: .; j_gene: TRBJ2-2; v_gene: TRBV18; CDR3aa: CASSRQGNTGELFF; CDR3nt: TGTGCCAGCTCACGACAGGGTAACACCGGGGAGCTGTTTTTT
d_gene: TRBD1; abundance: once; j_gene: TRBJ1-2; v_gene: TRBV4-2; CDR3aa: CASSLLWRQGSYGYTF; CDR3nt: TGTGCCAGCAGCCTGTTGTGGAGACAGGGTTCCTATGGCTACACCTTC
d_gene: TRBD1; abundance: once; j_gene: TRBJ1-2; v_gene: TRBV4-1; CDR3aa: CASSQARLGGTEYGYTF; CDR3nt: TGCGCCAGCAGCCAAGCACGACTGGGCGGGACAGAATATGGCTACACCTTC
d_gene: TRBD1; abundance: few; j_gene: TRBJ1-1; v_gene: TRBV5-4; CDR3aa: CASSPQAGGTNTEAFF; CDR3nt: TGTGCCAGCAGCCCGCAGGCAGGGGGAACGAACACTGAAGCTTTCTTT
d_gene: TRBD1; abundance: .; j_gene: TRBJ1-2; v_gene: TRBV5-6; CDR3aa: CASSLEETDREWSHGYTF; CDR3nt: TGTGCCAGCAGCTTGGAGGAGACGGACAGGGAATGGTCCCATGGCTACACCTTC
d_gene: .; abundance: once; j_gene: TRBJ2-1; v_gene: TRBV5-8; CDR3aa: CASSHAVTSYNEQFF; CDR3nt: TGTGCCAGCAGCCACGCGGTTACATCCTACAATGAGCAGTTCTTC
d_gene: .; abundance: .; j_gene: TRBJ2-3; v_gene: TRBV6-2/TRBV6-3; CDR3aa: CASSILADTQYF; CDR3nt: TGTGCCAGCAGCATCCTAGCTGATACGCAGTATTTT
d_gene: .; abundance: .; j_gene: TRBJ2-3; v_gene: TRBV5-4; CDR3aa: CASSLTGTDTQYF; CDR3nt: TGTGCCAGCAGCCTAACTGGCACAGATACGCAGTATTTT
d_gene: TRBD1; abundance: .; j_gene: TRBJ2-2; v_gene: TRBV5-4; CDR3aa: CASSHGTRDRANTGELFF; CDR3nt: TGTGCCAGCAGCCATGGGACCCGGGACAGGGCGAACACCGGGGAGCTGTTTTTT
d_gene: .; abundance: .; j_gene: TRBJ1-2; v_gene: TRBV5-6; CDR3aa: CASRPDSNYGYTF; CDR3nt: TGTGCCAGCAGGCCGGACAGTAACTATGGCTACACCTTC
d_gene: TRBD1; abundance: .; j_gene: TRBJ1-1; v_gene: TRBV9; CDR3aa: CASSHTGGAAEAFF; CDR3nt: TGTGCCAGCAGCCATACAGGGGGCGCCGCTGAAGCTTTCTTT
d_gene: .; abundance: .; j_gene: TRBJ2-7; v_gene: TRBV7-2; CDR3aa: CASSSVIGYEQYF; CDR3nt: TGTGCCAGCAGCTCTGTTATCGGCTACGAGCAGTACTTC
d_gene: .; abundance: .; j_gene: TRBJ1-1; v_gene: TRBV10-3; CDR3aa: CAISEPGEVNTEAFF; CDR3nt: TGTGCCATCAGTGAGCCCGGGGAGGTGAACACTGAAGCTTTCTTT
d_gene: TRBD1; abundance: .; j_gene: TRBJ1-1; v_gene: TRBV2; CDR3aa: CASTAGTGGNTEAFF; CDR3nt: TGTGCCAGCACGGCGGGGACAGGGGGTAACACTGAAGCTTTCTTT
d_gene: .; abundance: .; j_gene: TRBJ2-7; v_gene: TRBV6-5; CDR3aa: CASSRPSSSRYEQYF; CDR3nt: TGTGCCAGCAGTCGCCCCTCTAGCAGTCGCTACGAGCAGTACTTC
d_gene: .; abundance: .; j_gene: TRBJ2-6; v_gene: TRBV5-1; CDR3aa: CASSLGIGGSGANVLTF; CDR3nt: TGCGCCAGCAGCCTAGGGATAGGGGGCTCTGGGGCCAACGTCCTGACTTTC
d_gene: .; abundance: .; j_gene: TRBJ2-1; v_gene: TRBV28; CDR3aa: CASKTWDEQFF; CDR3nt: TGTGCCAGCAAGACTTGGGATGAGCAGTTCTTC
d_gene: .; abundance: .; j_gene: TRBJ2-3; v_gene: TRBV19; CDR3aa: CASSHSEGEESDTQYF; CDR3nt: TGTGCCAGTTCACACTCCGAGGGGGAAGAGTCCGATACGCAGTATTTT
d_gene: .; abundance: once; j_gene: TRBJ1-1; v_gene: TRBV11-2; CDR3aa: CASSLVLGGHTEAFF; CDR3nt: TGTGCCAGCAGCTTAGTGTTGGGGGGGCACACTGAAGCTTTCTTT
d_gene: .; abundance: .; j_gene: TRBJ2-5; v_gene: TRBV9; CDR3aa: CASSVAGQETQYF; CDR3nt: TGTGCCAGCAGCGTAGCAGGCCAAGAGACCCAGTACTTC
d_gene: .; abundance: .; j_gene: TRBJ1-6; v_gene: TRBV5-1; CDR3aa: CASSAAVDSPLHF; CDR3nt: TGCGCCAGCAGCGCGGCGGTGGATTCACCCCTCCACTTT
d_gene: TRBD1; abundance: few; j_gene: TRBJ1-3; v_gene: TRBV7-9; CDR3aa: CASSVLGDSRGNTIYF; CDR3nt: TGTGCCAGCAGCGTACTTGGGGACAGTCGTGGAAACACCATATATTTT
d_gene: .; abundance: .; j_gene: TRBJ2-7; v_gene: TRBV4-1; CDR3aa: CASSQVRGNEQYF; CDR3nt: TGCGCCAGCAGCCAAGTGAGGGGGAACGAGCAGTACTTC
d_gene: .; abundance: .; j_gene: TRBJ1-5; v_gene: TRBV6-5; CDR3aa: CASSSGWDQPQHF; CDR3nt: TGTGCCAGCAGTTCCGGGTGGGATCAGCCCCAGCATTTT
d_gene: TRBD1; abundance: few; j_gene: TRBJ1-6; v_gene: TRBV30; CDR3aa: CAWSVPGTGGSPLHF; CDR3nt: TGTGCCTGGAGTGTACCTGGGACAGGCGGTTCACCCCTCCACTTT